The present entry profiles one TCR beta chain with its context. This clonotype has at least ten counts. The antigen this receptor binds is unknown. Base qualities were left out, and no much larger clone turns up one base away. The source of the sample is a study of T cells in Graves' hyperthyroidism and ophthalmopathy (dated by TCRdb to 2018 to 2020). With respect to the entire study: Peripheral blood was sampled at the time of initial diagnosis, prior to any treatment. To identify TCR V-J signatures that set the groups apart, the researchers used a discovery cohort of 95 to 100 patients, made up of 43 with Graves' ophthalmopathy and 57 with stable Graves' hyperthyroidism. Prospective prediction of ophthalmopathy was tested in an independent validation cohort consisting of roughly 19 hyperthyroidism patients and 15 to 17 patients who later progressed to ophthalmopathy. The approximately 98 discovery patients were randomly divided into training and test sets at a 7:3 ratio. In addition, the study compared T-cell repertoires in thyroid tissue and in blood from roughly six Graves' hyperthyroidism patients. After blood sampling, hyperthyroidism patients were treated with methimazole at a starting dose of 30 mg daily, and ophthalmopathy patients were treated with high-dose intravenous methylprednisolone. The paper describes TCR Vbeta CDR3 sequencing of 140 or so peripheral blood samples, made up of around 41 ophthalmopathy patients, 70 to 75 hyperthyroidism patients and some 17 progressor patients. Paper-wide results and their limitations: Most expanded thyroid clonotypes (frequency above 0.001) were also found in blood, which suggests that blood repertoires may mirror thyroid immune responses. Sample size was not statistically predetermined, and blinding of investigators to group allocation was not performed. During validation, the model predicted progression to ophthalmopathy a median of approximately 7 months ahead of onset, with 70.59% sensitivity and around 72% specificity. Ophthalmopathy was separated from stable hyperthyroidism by a 13 V-J signature model, with approximately 86% sensitivity and 81% to 82% specificity obtained in cross-validation and 80%/75% obtained in testing.

The TCR beta CDR3 regions were amplified from RNA transcripts. The first round of RT-PCR for the TCR CDR3 was performed with the HTBI primer set and the Qiagen OneStep RT-PCR kit. Libraries were constructed in a second round of multiplex PCR, after which size selection and purification were carried out. Paired-end sequencing of the libraries was performed with 100 bp reads on an Illumina HiSeq2000. The paper's processing steps were these. SOAPnuke was used to process the raw data, throwing out any read that contained adapters or uncalled bases, had a mean Phred below 15, or lacked an exact constant-primer or identifier match. COPE v1.2.5 was used to merge the high-quality paired reads, and each unique nucleotide sequence was defined as a clonotype. Clonotypes were aligned to IMGT TRBV, TRBD and TRBJ reference segments using MiTCR v1.1. Analysis was restricted to V-J combinations with a frequency above 0.0001, which covered 98% to 99.2% of repertoires. The TCS score was defined as F50 (clonal expansion) divided by E x V (chaos), with BLOSUM62-based TCRdist calculated between CDR3 peptides within each V-J. Welch's t-statistics and random forest reduced around 520 V-J features to 13, which were used in a naive Bayes classifier (R e1071). TCRdb passed the public sequencing reads through fastp at Q25 and MiXCR, retaining productive beta sequences. Rows with a matching CDR3 protein are joined into one entry that keeps the most common DNA and genes. TCRdb, not the original authors, processed these V and J calls. The sample includes hundreds of thousands of distinct CDR3 sequences, with roughly 15% observed a single time. The leading ten clones occupy roughly 13% of the sample.

CDR1 and CDR2 (MDHEN, SYDVKM) derive from the germline V gene. The CDR3 numbers 14 residues from cysteine through phenylalanine. Only CDR3 DNA remains: 42 bases, in frame from the first base. The junction carries 9 bases between V and J, which are trimmed by 4 bases and 3 bases respectively. Graves' hyperthyroidism was defined as stable when no progression to ophthalmopathy occurred over 18 months of follow-up. The hyperthyroidism patients were between 18 and 65 years old and newly diagnosed, with a disease duration of less than 2 months. The study excluded patients with uncontrolled infections, other autoimmune diseases, pregnancy or lactation. Diagnoses relied on clinical symptoms, serum thyroxine and TRAb, thyroid ultrasound and orbital computed tomography. Ficoll-Paque density gradient centrifugation was used to isolate PBMCs from around 10 ml of fresh peripheral blood. Trizol reagent was used to extract total RNA, and RNA quality was then checked on an Agilent 2100 Bioanalyzer.

The V gene is TRBV28 and the J gene is TRBJ2-2; TRBD2 could be the D gene, as 5 bases match. Sequencing was carried out using blood. The receptor was derived from a woman aged 40 to 50 with Graves' hyperthyroidism. The DNA sequence is as follows: TGTGCCAGCAGTTCGGGATTCCACACCGGGGAGCTGTTTTTT. The encoded protein is CASSSGFHTGELFF.